The 23 T cell receptor beta chains below all came from one sample that was sequenced in a study of shared clonotypes between healthy human individuals. Assay: immunoSEQ multiplex PCR; the TCRdb copy retains only in-frame clones and omits some. This table holds approximately 500,000 clones, around 79% found once. The material sequenced was PBMCs. These receptors came from a woman in her 40s in good health. Some clones in this sample may be carry-over from other donors' samples.

The chain carries TRBV19 and TRBJ1-1; no clear D gene. This CDR3 is built from 16 residues. Germline V CDR1 and CDR2: LNHDA, SQIVND (reference sequence). V was clipped by 7 bases and J by 3 bases, with 21 bases between them. CDR3 DNA: TGTGCCAGTACCCCCACCCAGGATCCCTATTACACTGAAGCTTTCTTT. Its translation: CASTPTQDPYYTEAFF. The complete variable domain, with remaining parts taken from reference TRBV19 and TRBJ1-1, reads DGGITQSPKYLFRKEGQNVTLSCEQNLNHDAMYWYRQDPGQGLRLIYYSQIVNDFQKGDIAEGYSVSREKKESFPLTVTSAQKNPTAFYLCASTPTQDPYYTEAFFGQGTRLTVV.

The rearrangement uses TRBV18 and TRBJ2-1, with 7 bases lining up with TRBD2. The V and J ends lost 4 bases and 2 bases, in that order; junction bases with no gene match: 5. The CDR3 has 15 amino acids. Per the germline V gene, CDR1 is KGHSH and CDR2 is LQKENI. The CDR3 DNA reads as TGTGCCAGCTCACTCCAGCGGGACCCCTACAATGAGCAGTTCTTC. Its translation: CASSLQRDPYNEQFF. The variable domain in full, with the rest retrieved from reference TRBV18 and TRBJ2-1, is NAGVMQNPRHLVRRRGQEARLRCSPMKGHSHVYWYRQLPEEGLKFMVYLQKENIIDESGMPKERFSAEFPKEGPSILRIQQVVRGDSAAYFCASSLQRDPYNEQFFGPGTRLTVL.

This clone was seen more than once but under ten times. The chain joins TRBV7-9 to TRBJ1-3, with a weak D call TRBD1 (5 bases). Germline V gene sequence: CDR1 SEHNR, CDR2 FQNEAQ (reference sequence). The CDR3 runs to 15 residues. V was shortened by 5 bases and J by 1 base, with 12 bases between the two germline ends. For the CDR3, the DNA is TGTGCCAGCAGCACCAGACAGCCTTCTGGAAACACCATATATTTT. Amino acids: CASSTRQPSGNTIYF.

The chain uses TRBV7-3 and TRBJ2-3; 8 positions match TRBD1. The CDR3 spans 15 residues. CDR1 is SGHTA and CDR2 is FQGTGA in the germline V gene. After removal of 1 base from V and 3 bases from J, the junction contained 3 bases not matched to a gene. CDR3 coding DNA: TGTGCCAGCAGCTTAAATCAGGGGGCTACAGATACGCAGTATTTT. It specifies CASSLNQGATDTQYF.

This sequence joins TRBV6-6 and TRBJ2-6, with D perhaps matching TRBD2 (5 bases). Germline loops: CDR1 MNHNY, CDR2 SVGAGI (reference sequence). This CDR3 region has 16 residues. The V and J ends lost 0 bases and 1 base respectively, with 7 bases between them. As DNA, the CDR3 is TGTGCCAGCAGTTACTCACTAGTATCTGGGGCCAACGTCCTGACTTTC. It translates to CASSYSLVSGANVLTF.

This clone appeared once. This sample includes further DNA sequences coding for the same CDR3. This chain joins TRBV7-2 and TRBJ2-3, with unresolved D. Trimming stripped 2 bases from V and 3 bases from J, with 3 bases between. CDR3 length: 12 amino acids. Germline values: CDR1 SGHTA, CDR2 FQGNSA. CDR3 nucleotide sequence: TGTGCCAGCAGCTTATATACAGATACGCAGTATTTT. This translates into CASSLYTDTQYF.

The chain is built from TRBV10-3 and TRBJ2-7, with TRBD1 matching over 7 bases. This CDR3 spans 14 amino acids. V lost 5 bases to trimming and J lost 3 bases; unmatched junction nucleotides: 7. Looked up from germline, CDR1 is ENHRY and CDR2 is SYGVKD. CDR3 sequence (DNA): TGTGCCATCAGTCTCGACAGGGAAGTCTACGAGCAGTACTTC. It translates to CAISLDREVYEQYF.

The V and J genes are TRBV18 and TRBJ2-1, with D possibly matching TRBD2 (6 bases). The CDR3 length is 14 residues. Trimming took off 6 bases at V and 2 bases at J, with 11 bases between the two ends. Germline V gene sequence: CDR1 KGHSH, CDR2 LQKENI. As DNA, the CDR3 is TGTGCCAGCTCCGGGAGTTCGGCCTACAATGAGCAGTTCTTC. This translates into CASSGSSAYNEQFF.

This chain uses TRBV7-9 with TRBJ2-3, with 9 bases matching TRBD2. CDR1 SEHNR and CDR2 FQNEAQ come from the germline V gene (reference sequence). The ends lost 4 bases at V and 5 bases at J; junction bases unmatched: 7. The length of the CDR3 is 15 residues. The CDR3: CASSSSGMAIDTQYF. The DNA for the CDR3 is TGTGCCAGCAGCTCTAGCGGGATGGCCATAGATACGCAGTATTTT.

CDR3 DNA: TGCGCCAGCAGCTTGCCCCGACAGCATATCAATCAGCCCCAGCATTTT. Protein product: CASSLPRQHINQPQHF. J is TRBJ1-5 and V is TRBV5-1; D is possibly TRBD1 (5 bases). Germline CDR1 is SGHRS and CDR2 is YFSETQ. CDR3 length: 16 amino acids. Deletions cut 1 base from V and 3 bases from J, with 14 bases between.

V gene TRBV7-3 combines with J gene TRBJ2-1; TRBD2 matches 11 bases. CDR3 length: 15 residues. The trim removed 6 bases at V and 2 bases at J, leaving 3 bases unmatched. Germline V gives CDR1 SGHTA, CDR2 FQGTGA. This chain's CDR3 is CASSLLAGAYNEQFF. In DNA, the CDR3 is TGTGCCAGCAGTCTACTAGCGGGAGCCTACAATGAGCAGTTCTTC.

CDR3: CASRSPGANTEAFF. CDR3 nucleotide sequence: TGTGCCAGCCGATCCCCAGGGGCCAACACTGAAGCTTTCTTT. The rearrangement links TRBV28 to TRBJ1-1; D is possibly TRBD1 (6 bases). CDR3 length: 14 residues. Germline CDR1 MDHEN, CDR2 SYDVKM. Between the trimmed V and J ends, which lost 8 bases and 2 bases, there was a span of 15 bases.

The CDR3 DNA reads as TGTGCCAGCAGTTACAGGCGGGAGGTTCCCAATGAGCAGTTCTTC. Protein sequence: CASSYRREVPNEQFF. The V call is TRBV13, the J call TRBJ2-1; TRBD2 aligns across 8 bases. The V gene end was trimmed by 6 bases and the J gene end by 6 bases; junction bases not matched to a gene: 10. The CDR3 sequence is 15 residues long. Germline CDR1 is PRHDT and CDR2 is FYEKMQ (reference sequence).

The chain has TRBV28 and TRBJ2-1; TRBD1 might be the D (5 bases). Germline V gives CDR1 MDHEN, CDR2 SYDVKM. Trimming shortened V by 5 bases and J by 8 bases, and 10 bases separated the two germline ends. This CDR3 contains 12 residues. The CDR3 region has the DNA TGTGCCAGCAGTCCTCCAGGGTATGAGCAGTTCTTC. Its protein is CASSPPGYEQFF.

The chain recombines TRBV5-1 with TRBJ2-3; 7 bases line up with TRBD1. Per germline, CDR1 SGHRS and CDR2 YFSETQ. The CDR3 is 18 residues long. With 4 bases clipped from V and 2 bases from J, the junction kept 16 bases outside the gene matches. CDR3 loop: CASSVRDRVSRATDTQYF. The DNA of the CDR3 is TGCGCCAGCAGCGTCCGGGACAGAGTCAGTCGCGCCACAGATACGCAGTATTTT.

The chain has TRBV6-6 and TRBJ1-1, with a possible D match to TRBD1 (6 bases). From germline, CDR1 is MNHNY and CDR2 SVGAGI (reference sequence). The CDR3 length is 14 residues. Trimming left V 7 bases short and J 4 bases short, with 16 bases between. The CDR3 nucleotides read TGTGCCAGCACCCCTGGACAGTTGAGCACTGAAGCTTTCTTT. This sequence encodes CASTPGQLSTEAFF.

The J gene is TRBJ2-1, the V gene TRBV28, with 7 bases identical to TRBD2. Per germline, CDR1 MDHEN and CDR2 SYDVKM. The CDR3 is 14 residues long. Unmatched junction bases numbered 5, after V lost 3 bases and J lost 6 bases. In nucleotides, the CDR3 is TGTGCCAGCAGTTTTTTAGCGGGCCTCAATGAGCAGTTCTTC. Its translation: CASSFLAGLNEQFF.

About this clone: This may arise from a read error, as a much more abundant clone is one base away. This chain joins TRBV7-3 and TRBJ2-2, with D unclear. The germline gives CDR1 SGHTA, CDR2 FQGTGA. This CDR3 has 14 amino acids. V gave up 1 base and J gave up 0 bases, with 3 bases separating them. CDR3 sequence reads: CASSLNPNTGELFF. The CDR3 coding sequence is TGTGCCAGCAGCTTAAACCCGAACACCGGGGAGCTGTTTTTT.

This chain joins TRBV10-3 and TRBJ2-1, with 8 bases matching TRBD2. Germline CDR1 ENHRY, CDR2 SYGVKD. V lost 11 bases, J lost 10 bases, and 19 bases stayed unmatched. CDR3 length: 15 residues. The CDR3 coding sequence is TGTGCCTCCGGGAGGGGGGCCTCCCCGGTCTCAGAGCAGTTCTTC. Translating it yields CASGRGASPVSEQFF.

The gene calls are TRBV2 and TRBJ1-4; tentative D call: TRBD1 (5 bases). V was shortened by 8 bases and J by 8 bases, with 12 bases between the two germline ends. This CDR3 contains 12 residues. CDR1 and CDR2 from the germline V gene are SNHLY and FYNNEI. Here the CDR3 reads CASLPWGEKLFF. In DNA, the CDR3 is TGTGCCAGCCTCCCGTGGGGGGAAAAACTGTTTTTT.

The chain couples TRBV7-6 to TRBJ2-5; 10 bases align to TRBD1. The ends lost 0 bases at V and 4 bases at J; junction bases unmatched: 5. From germline, CDR1 is SGHVS and CDR2 FNYEAQ. The CDR3 is 16 residues long. The CDR3 region is CASSLAWGDRGETQYF. The CDR3 bases are TGTGCCAGCAGCTTAGCGTGGGGGGACAGGGGAGAGACCCAGTACTTC.

The chain recombines TRBV4-2 with TRBJ1-2, with D uncertain. The CDR3 loop spans 16 amino acids. Per germline, CDR1 LGHNA and CDR2 YNFKEQ. V was shortened by 0 bases and J by 2 bases, with 13 bases between the two germline ends. The CDR3 bases are TGTGCCAGCAGCCAAGAACCTGGCAGAAGAAACTATGGCTACACCTTC. Amino acid sequence: CASSQEPGRRNYGYTF.

The rearrangement joins TRBV7-9 to TRBJ2-7; a weak D match, TRBD1 (6 bases). This CDR3 has 15 residues. The germline V gene has CDR1 SEHNR and CDR2 FQNEAQ (reference sequence). V was trimmed by 5 bases and J by 2 bases, leaving 16 bases between them. CDR3 sequence reads: CASSHRDIRTYEQYF. For the CDR3, the DNA is TGTGCCAGCAGCCATCGGGACATACGAACCTACGAGCAGTACTTC.